A single sample is the source of the 14 T cell receptor beta chains below, sequenced in a study. One entry per CDR3 protein, called by TCRdb with MiXCR from the reads. This table has 150 to 160 distinct CDR3 sequences, approximately 31% appearing once. The specimen was CD8+ T cells (not recorded whether cultured). The origin of the receptors is a male donor.

The table lists this clonotype with many counts. V is TRBV15 and J is TRBJ2-1; perhaps D is TRBD1 or TRBD2 (5 bases each). The ends were cut back, 3 bases at V and 5 bases at J, with 8 bases in the middle. There are 13 residues in the CDR3. Germline lookup yields CDR1 LNHNV and CDR2 YYDKDF (reference sequence). The CDR3 region has the DNA TGTGCCACCAGCAGGGGACGGGACAATGAGCAGTTCTTC. The encoded protein is CATSRGRDNEQFF.

This clonotype was counted ten times or more. The chain carries TRBV7-9 and TRBJ1-4; D gene ambiguous. Germline values: CDR1 SEHNR, CDR2 FQNEAQ (reference sequence). The CDR3 sequence is 16 residues long. Trimming cost V 1 base and J 1 base, with 10 bases left between them. The CDR3 DNA is TGTGCCAGCAGCTTAGAAGAGGAGGGAACTAATGAAAAACTGTTTTTT. Protein product: CASSLEEEGTNEKLFF.

The chain links TRBV20-1 to TRBJ2-2; 7 nucleotides align to TRBD1. J lost 6 bases, V lost 3 bases, and 13 bases had no gene match. This CDR3 spans 16 amino acids. Germline V lookup: CDR1 DFQATT, CDR2 SNEGSKA (reference sequence). Here the CDR3 reads CSASSPGTVDSGELFF. The CDR3 bases are TGCAGTGCTAGCAGCCCCGGGACAGTGGACTCCGGGGAGCTGTTTTTT.

This clonotype was seen repeatedly, ten times or more. The chain links TRBV7-8 to TRBJ2-2; TRBD1 agrees at 8 bases. The CDR3 is made up of 14 amino acids. Germline values: CDR1 SGHVS, CDR2 FQNEAQ. V shed 5 bases, J shed 5 bases, and the junction held 4 bases outside the gene matches. The CDR3 is CASSRGQETGELFF. The CDR3 DNA follows: TGTGCCAGCAGCAGGGGACAGGAGACCGGGGAGCTGTTTTTT.

This clonotype appeared a single time. A junction end diverges from the germline sequence, so it may reflect a read error. V and J are TRBV7-9 and TRBJ1-5, with D hard to call. CDR3 length equals 12 residues. CDR1 is SEHNR, CDR2 FQNEAQ, per germline (reference sequence). The CDR3 is CATSLGDQPQHF. For the CDR3, the DNA is TGTGCCACCAGCTTGGGAGATCAGCCCCAGCATTTT.

As for this clonotype: The germline gene is not matched at one end of the junction; a read error may be the cause. The chain has TRBV7-6 and TRBJ1-4; possible D gene TRBD1, 6 bases. From germline, CDR1 is SGHVS and CDR2 FNYEAQ. The CDR3 sequence is 16 residues long. This chain's CDR3 is CASGLDPGATREKLFF. The CDR3 DNA reads as TGTGCCAGCGGCTTAGACCCAGGGGCCACTAGGGAAAAACTGTTTTTT.

This clonotype was observed at least ten times. The CDR3 region has the DNA TGTGCCAGCCGGGACAGGGTGGAAGAGCAGTACTTC. Its translation is CASRDRVEEQYF. The rearrangement links TRBV7-6 to TRBJ2-7, with TRBD1 identical over 9 bases. Unmatched junction bases numbered 6, after V lost 8 bases and J lost 7 bases. The CDR3 totals 12 residues. Germline lookup yields CDR1 SGHVS and CDR2 FNYEAQ.

As regards this clonotype: This is likely a read error, given that the CDR3 carries no conserved phenylalanine or tryptophan at its end. The V call is TRBV7-6, the J call TRBJ2-7, with TRBD1 identical over 9 bases. V was clipped by 8 bases and J by 9 bases; unmatched bases: 8. The CDR3 length is 12 residues. Looked up from germline, CDR1 is SGHVS and CDR2 is FNYEAQ. This CDR3 reads CASRDRVEGQYC. The CDR3 region has the DNA TGTGCCAGCCGGGACAGGGTGGAAGGGCAGTACTGC.

This rearrangement joins TRBV25-1 to TRBJ2-7, with D tentatively TRBD1 (6 bases). V was pared by 2 bases and J by 3 bases, with 11 bases between. Germline V CDR1 and CDR2: MGHDK, SYGVNS. The CDR3 is 14 amino acids. This CDR3 reads CASSETDSNYEQYF. DNA for the CDR3: TGTGCCAGCAGTGAAACGGACAGTAACTACGAGCAGTACTTC.

The V gene is TRBV25-1, the J gene TRBJ1-4; a weak D match, TRBD1 (6 bases). Trimming left V 1 base short and J 4 bases short, with 13 bases between. CDR1 and CDR2 (germline): MGHDK, SYGVNS. The length of the CDR3 is 16 residues. DNA for the CDR3: TGTGCCAGCAGTGAATCTCTGGAGGGGGTTAATGAAAAACTGTTTTTT. It translates to CASSESLEGVNEKLFF.

The chain employs TRBV19 and TRBJ1-5; D uncertain. The CDR3 runs to 15 residues. Per germline, CDR1 LNHDA and CDR2 SQIVND (reference sequence). Trimming took 3 bases from V and 2 from J, leaving 11 bases between them. CDR3 coding DNA: TGTGCCAGTAGTATGTACGGTATAGGCAATCAGCCCCAGCATTTT. It yields the protein CASSMYGIGNQPQHF.

Regarding this clonotype: An end of the junction does not agree with germline; a read error may underlie this. The chain recombines TRBV19 with TRBJ1-5, with 8 bases matching TRBD1. Germline-derived CDR1 and CDR2 are LNHDA and SQIVND (reference sequence). The CDR3 totals 19 residues. CDR3 loop: CASSILDVSWTGSNQPQLF. For the CDR3, the DNA is TGTGCCAGCAGTATCCTTGATGTCTCCTGGACAGGGAGCAATCAGCCCCAGCTTTTT.

This clonotype was seen a single time. At one end, the junction sequence differs from germline, possibly due to a read error. The chain links TRBV7-6 to TRBJ1-4; the match to TRBD1 covers 7 bases. This CDR3 region has 16 residues. Germline assignment: CDR1 SGHVS and CDR2 FNYEAQ. CDR3 sequence (DNA): TGTGTCAGCAGCTTAGCCAGGGGGGCCACTAATGAAAAACTGTTTTTT. Translation: CVSSLARGATNEKLFF.

Points on this clonotype: A read error may produce the germline difference seen at one junction end. This chain uses TRBV20-1 with TRBJ2-3; D remains ambiguous. The CDR3 contains 11 residues. Germline CDR1 and CDR2: DFQATT and SNEGSKA (reference sequence). The CDR3 sequence: CSVRSLDTQYF. DNA of the CDR3: TGCAGTGTTAGAAGCCTCGATACGCAGTATTTT.